The next 26 T cell receptor beta chains were all read from a single sample in a study of cytomegalovirus exposure and HLA in healthy donors. The PCR was carried out with 60 Vbeta primers and 13 Jbeta primers. Using immunoSEQ multiplex PCR, the repertoire was profiled, and TCRdb retains in-frame clones only, with some absent. The table has some 130,000 clones, 65% to 80% seen once. The sample was PBMCs. Receptors originate from a male donor in good health and CMV-seropositive.

Details on this clone: An end of the junction does not agree with germline; a read error may underlie this. The V and J genes are TRBV7-9 and TRBJ2-7; 9 nucleotides match TRBD1. Germline CDR1 is SEHNR and CDR2 is FQNEAQ (reference sequence). This CDR3 is 13 amino acids long. CDR3 DNA: TGTTCCAGCAGCTGGACAGGGGCCTCCGAGCAGTACTTC. This gives the protein CSSSWTGASEQYF.

A single count supports this clone. The J gene is TRBJ1-1, the V gene TRBV11-3; D not resolved. Trimming took off 2 bases at V and 4 bases at J, with 8 bases between the two ends. This CDR3 has 13 amino acids. Germline values: CDR1 SGHNT, CDR2 YENEEA. CDR3 sequence (DNA): TGTGCCAGCAGCTTATACGCCGGCACTGAAGCTTTCTTT. Translating it yields CASSLYAGTEAFF. Drawing the rest from reference TRBV11-3 and TRBJ1-1, the complete variable domain is EAGVVQSPRYKIIEKKQPVAFWCNPISGHNTLYWYLQNLGQGPELLIRYENEEAVDDSQLPKDRFSAERLKGVDSTLKIQPAELGDSAVYLCASSLYAGTEAFFGQGTRLTVV.

The chain couples TRBV11-1 to TRBJ2-2, with 10 bases fitting TRBD1. J was trimmed by 3 bases and V by 5 bases; bases with no gene match: 9. The CDR3 contains 17 residues. Germline CDR1 and CDR2: SGHAT and FQDESV (reference sequence). CDR3: CASSKTPGTGDTGELFF. CDR3 DNA: TGTGCCAGCAGCAAAACCCCCGGGACAGGGGACACCGGGGAGCTGTTTTTT.

This rearrangement joins TRBV7-2 to TRBJ2-7; 8 bases line up with TRBD2. The CDR3 has 14 amino acids. In germline, CDR1 is SGHTA, CDR2 FQGNSA. With 4 bases clipped from V and 2 bases from J, the junction kept 4 bases outside the gene matches. CDR3 bases: TGTGCCAGCAGCTCCGGGGGGGGGACCTACGAGCAGTACTTC. Protein: CASSSGGGTYEQYF.

The rearrangement uses TRBV4-1 and TRBJ1-5; 8 positions agree with TRBD1. V trimming: 1 base; J trimming: 4 bases; junction bases outside the gene matches: 3. CDR1 and CDR2 (germline): MGHRA, YSYEKL. The CDR3 contains 15 residues. CDR3 nucleotide sequence: TGCGCCAGCAGCCAAGGACAGGGGAAGAATCAGCCCCAGCATTTT. Its protein is CASSQGQGKNQPQHF.

The genes are TRBV7-2 and TRBJ1-2; D perhaps matches TRBD1 (5 bases). Germline lookup yields CDR1 SGHTA and CDR2 FQGNSA. Trimming pared 4 bases from V and 7 bases from J, leaving 22 bases between. CDR3 length equals 16 residues. The CDR3 protein is CASSSGQSIESRGYTF. CDR3 bases: TGTGCCAGCAGCTCCGGACAATCGATTGAATCGCGTGGCTACACCTTC. The full variable domain, completed using reference TRBV7-2 and TRBJ1-2, is GAGVSQSPSNKVTEKGKDVELRCDPISGHTALYWYRQSLGQGLEFLIYFQGNSAPDKSGLPSDRFSAERTGGSVSTLTIQRTQQEDSAVYLCASSSGQSIESRGYTFGSGTRLTVV.

The chain recombines TRBV27 with TRBJ1-6; 7 nucleotides match TRBD1. V was pared by 5 bases and J by 3 bases, with 4 bases of the junction left unmatched. The CDR3 runs to 15 residues. In germline, CDR1 is MNHEY, CDR2 SMNVEV (reference sequence). CDR3 sequence: CASSNRGFYNSPLHF. DNA for the CDR3: TGTGCCAGCAGTAACAGGGGTTTCTATAATTCACCCCTCCACTTT.

V usage is TRBV18 and J usage is TRBJ2-4; D is possibly TRBD1 (8 bases). Trimming cost V 5 bases and J 8 bases, with 13 bases left between them. CDR1 KGHSH and CDR2 LQKENI come from the germline V gene. CDR3 size: 13 residues. Here the CDR3 reads CASSRQGRDIQYF. CDR3 DNA: TGTGCCAGCTCAAGACAGGGGAGGGACATTCAGTACTTC.

The chain is built from TRBV6-4 and TRBJ2-7; 11 nucleotides line up with TRBD2. CDR3 size: 16 residues. Germline CDR1 and CDR2: MRHNA and SNTAGT. Losses at the gene ends were 6 bases for V and 0 bases for J; bases not matched to a gene: 7. The chain's CDR3 is CASRYRLAGNSYEQYF. CDR3 bases: TGTGCCAGCAGGTATCGACTAGCGGGAAACTCCTACGAGCAGTACTTC.

Comment on this clone: This same CDR3 is encoded by further DNA sequences in the sample. The gene calls are TRBV19 and TRBJ1-5; D is uncertain. Germline V gene sequence: CDR1 LNHDA, CDR2 SQIVND (reference sequence). V was pared by 2 bases and J by 0 bases, with 5 bases between. This CDR3 is built from 14 residues. The chain's CDR3 is CASSIRDSNQPQHF. The CDR3 DNA follows: TGTGCCAGTAGTATACGGGATAGCAATCAGCCCCAGCATTTT.

This clone appeared a few times. This chain uses TRBV28 with TRBJ2-5; perhaps TRBD2 as D (6 bases). The J call may be mistaken, given a closer DNA end match to TRBJ2-7. CDR3 length: 15 amino acids. CDR1 is MDHEN, CDR2 SYDVKM, per germline. CDR3 in DNA: TGTGCCAGCAGCGCCCCGGGCGCGGGATTCTACGAGCAGTACTTC. As protein: CASSAPGAGFYEQYF.

The chain couples TRBV28 to TRBJ1-4, with a tentative D call TRBD1 (6 bases). V was cut by 6 bases and J by 2 bases, with 10 bases left in between. The CDR3 runs to 14 residues. CDR1 is MDHEN and CDR2 is SYDVKM in the germline V gene. CDR3 bases: TGTGCCAGCAGCACAGGGAAGACTAATGAAAAACTGTTTTTT. Amino acid sequence: CASSTGKTNEKLFF.

The chain recombines TRBV2 with TRBJ2-1; the D gene is possibly TRBD2 (7 bases). The CDR3 extends over 18 amino acids. Trimming shortened V by 6 bases and J by 1 base, and 22 bases separated the two germline ends. From germline, CDR1 is SNHLY and CDR2 FYNNEI. The CDR3 sequence: CASRDWGGGFESYNEQFF. In DNA form, the CDR3 reads TGTGCCAGCAGGGACTGGGGAGGGGGGTTTGAATCCTACAATGAGCAGTTCTTC.

J is TRBJ1-2 and V is TRBV2; 7 nucleotides match TRBD1. V trimming: 5 bases; J trimming: 0 bases; junction bases outside the gene matches: 9. The CDR3 consists of 16 residues. The germline V gene encodes CDR1 SNHLY and CDR2 FYNNEI. For the CDR3, the DNA is TGTGCCAGCAGTTTAAGACAGGGAATCCCTAACTATGGCTACACCTTC. Its protein is CASSLRQGIPNYGYTF. Full variable domain (outside the CDR3, taken from reference TRBV2 and TRBJ1-2): EPEVTQTPSHQVTQMGQEVILRCVPISNHLYFYWYRQILGQKVEFLVSFYNNEISEKSEIFDDQFSVERPDGSNFTLKIRSTKLEDSAMYFCASSLRQGIPNYGYTFGSGTRLTVV.

V and J are TRBV19 and TRBJ2-7; TRBD2 matches at 10 bases. CDR3 length equals 15 residues. Germline V gene lookup returns CDR1 LNHDA and CDR2 SQIVND (reference sequence). With 0 bases clipped from V and 8 bases from J, the junction kept 7 bases outside the gene matches. CDR3 nucleotide sequence: TGTGCCAGTAGTATAGAAGCGGGAGGGCCCCGCCAGCAGTACTTC. Its protein product is CASSIEAGGPRQQYF. Filled out from reference TRBV19 and TRBJ2-7, the complete variable domain reads DGGITQSPKYLFRKEGQNVTLSCEQNLNHDAMYWYRQDPGQGLRLIYYSQIVNDFQKGDIAEGYSVSREKKESFPLTVTSAQKNPTAFYLCASSIEAGGPRQQYFGPGTRLTVT.

The J gene is TRBJ2-5, the V gene TRBV28; 11 nucleotides match TRBD2. V shed 5 bases, J shed 0 bases, and the junction held 2 bases outside the gene matches. The germline V gene encodes CDR1 MDHEN and CDR2 SYDVKM. The CDR3 consists of 15 residues. The CDR3 reads CASSLAGGHQETQYF. The CDR3 nucleotides read TGTGCCAGCAGTCTAGCGGGAGGACACCAAGAGACCCAGTACTTC. Based on the CDR3 plus reference TRBV28 and TRBJ2-5, the full variable domain is DVKVTQSSRYLVKRTGEKVFLECVQDMDHENMFWYRQDPGLGLRLIYFSYDVKMKEKGDIPEGYSVSREKKERFSLILESASTNQTSMYLCASSLAGGHQETQYFGPGTRLLVL.

The rearrangement uses TRBV19 and TRBJ2-3, with TRBD2 matching over 10 bases. V trimming: 5 bases; J trimming: 6 bases; junction bases outside the gene matches: 14. CDR3 length: 17 amino acids. The V gene's germline CDR1 is LNHDA and CDR2 SQIVND (reference sequence). The CDR3 loop reads CASSPSGLAGVEDTQYF. CDR3 in DNA: TGTGCCAGTAGTCCCAGCGGGCTAGCGGGAGTTGAGGATACGCAGTATTTT. The complete variable domain, with remaining parts taken from reference TRBV19 and TRBJ2-3, reads DGGITQSPKYLFRKEGQNVTLSCEQNLNHDAMYWYRQDPGQGLRLIYYSQIVNDFQKGDIAEGYSVSREKKESFPLTVTSAQKNPTAFYLCASSPSGLAGVEDTQYFGPGTRLTVL.

V and J are TRBV6-1 and TRBJ2-1; 8 nucleotides align to TRBD1. The trim removed 7 bases at V and 4 bases at J, leaving 9 bases unmatched. The length of the CDR3 is 15 residues. Looked up from germline, CDR1 is MNHNS and CDR2 is SASEGT. The CDR3 bases are TGTGCCAGCACCTTCGGACAGGGATTATACAATGAGCAGTTCTTC. Translation: CASTFGQGLYNEQFF.

The chain links TRBV28 to TRBJ2-7; tentative D call: TRBD2 (5 bases). Germline lookup yields CDR1 MDHEN and CDR2 SYDVKM. Deletions cut 2 bases from V and 0 bases from J, with 11 bases between. The CDR3 length is 15 residues. The CDR3 region has the DNA TGTGCCAGCAGTTTAGGCCCGGGGAGCTCCTACGAGCAGTACTTC. Its protein is CASSLGPGSSYEQYF.

This chain links TRBV28 with TRBJ2-1; 7 bases line up with TRBD2. CDR1 and CDR2 (germline): MDHEN, SYDVKM. This CDR3 has 16 amino acids. The V and J ends lost 3 bases and 2 bases, in that order; junction bases with no gene match: 7. In nucleotides, the CDR3 is TGTGCCAGCAGTTTGAGAACAGCGGGGACCTACAATGAGCAGTTCTTC. This codes for CASSLRTAGTYNEQFF.

The chain employs TRBV11-3 and TRBJ2-1; 9 nucleotides align to TRBD1. The CDR3 runs to 14 residues. Germline lookup yields CDR1 SGHNT and CDR2 YENEEA. With 5 bases clipped from V and 7 bases from J, the junction kept 6 bases outside the gene matches. CDR3 loop: CASSIRDRDNEQFF. The CDR3 DNA reads as TGTGCCAGCAGCATTCGGGACAGGGATAATGAGCAGTTCTTC.

The chain carries TRBV7-3 and TRBJ2-7; possible D gene TRBD2, 6 bases. Germline V gives CDR1 SGHTA, CDR2 FQGTGA. V lost 5 bases and J 3 bases, leaving 14 bases between the germline ends. CDR3 size: 14 residues. The CDR3 DNA reads as TGTGCCAGCAGCAATTTTCCGGGGGACTACGAGCAGTACTTC. This gives the protein CASSNFPGDYEQYF.

This clone was seen a few times. The rearrangement uses TRBV7-8 and TRBJ1-5, with 7 bases identical to TRBD1. V lost 10 bases to trimming and J lost 0 bases; unmatched junction nucleotides: 6. This CDR3 contains 14 residues. Germline lookup yields CDR1 SGHVS and CDR2 FQNEAQ. The CDR3: CATRTGHSNQPQHF. CDR3 in DNA: TGTGCCACCAGGACAGGACATAGCAATCAGCCCCAGCATTTT.

The V gene is TRBV19, the J gene TRBJ2-5; 7 nucleotides match TRBD1. The J segment lost 3 bases and the V segment lost 4 bases, leaving 8 bases of the junction unmatched. CDR3 length: 15 amino acids. The germline CDR1 and CDR2 sequences are LNHDA and SQIVND (reference sequence). The CDR3 bases are TGTGCCAGTAGTAGGGGCTCCGGGACAGAAGAGACCCAGTACTTC. Translation gives CASSRGSGTEETQYF.

The V and J genes are TRBV6-1 and TRBJ2-6; 8 bases are shared with TRBD1. Germline V gene sequence: CDR1 MNHNS, CDR2 SASEGT. V lost 10 bases, J lost 3 bases, and 8 bases stayed unmatched. The CDR3 is 15 residues long. CDR3 sequence: CATGQGAFGANVLTF. CDR3 DNA: TGTGCCACGGGGCAGGGGGCGTTTGGGGCCAACGTCCTGACTTTC.

The rearrangement links TRBV7-7 to TRBJ2-5; D is unresolved. The CDR3 has 13 amino acids. Trimming cost V 2 bases and J 2 bases, with 6 bases left between them. Looked up from germline, CDR1 is SSHAT and CDR2 is FNYEAQ (reference sequence). This CDR3 is CASSLNSQETQYF. The CDR3 DNA is TGTGCCAGCAGCTTAAACAGTCAAGAGACCCAGTACTTC.